This TCR beta chain was recorded in a study of cytomegalovirus exposure and HLA in healthy donors. In this sample, this clone turned up once. PCR amplification relied on 60 Vbeta primers (plus 13 Jbeta primers). Profiling relied on immunoSEQ multiplex PCR, and the TCRdb table lists in-frame clones only, not all of them. The table records some 190,000 clones, roughly 76% of them present only once. Trimming took off 2 bases at V and 6 bases at J, with 5 bases between the two ends. Germline V gene sequence: CDR1 LGHNA, CDR2 YSLEER. The CDR3 loop spans 12 amino acids. This clonotype was sampled from a woman in her 30s in good health and CMV-seropositive. The rearrangement joins TRBV4-3 to TRBJ2-4; tentative D call: TRBD1 (5 bases). Sequences were obtained from PBMCs. The chain's CDR3 is CASSQQGNIQYF. The DNA of the CDR3 is TGCGCCAGCAGCCAACAGGGAAACATTCAGTACTTC.